Sequencing of this T cell receptor beta chain was carried out in a study of response to subunit inactivated influenza vaccine. Trimming cost V 4 bases and J 5 bases, with 22 bases left between them. CDR1 is SGHRS, CDR2 YFSETQ, per germline. The CDR3 consists of 16 residues. Overall study results and limits: With each seasonal influenza vaccination, the authors suggested, few new T cells are recruited.

There are a few counts of this clonotype. Its antigen is not known. In TCRdb, the RT-PCR reads were re-called with MiXCR into one record per CDR3 protein. Of hundreds of thousands of distinct CDR3 sequences listed, more than 15% were seen once; the top ten hold 11%. The clonotype comes from a man aged 50 to 59 who received an inactivated influenza vaccine. This rearrangement joins TRBV5-1 to TRBJ2-7, with D tentatively TRBD1 or TRBD2 (5 bases each). The source material was PBMCs from blood, sampled about 13 days after vaccination. The CDR3 loop reads CASSKSGTQSWDEQYF. CDR3 bases: TGCGCCAGCAGCAAGTCCGGGACCCAGAGTTGGGACGAGCAGTACTTC.